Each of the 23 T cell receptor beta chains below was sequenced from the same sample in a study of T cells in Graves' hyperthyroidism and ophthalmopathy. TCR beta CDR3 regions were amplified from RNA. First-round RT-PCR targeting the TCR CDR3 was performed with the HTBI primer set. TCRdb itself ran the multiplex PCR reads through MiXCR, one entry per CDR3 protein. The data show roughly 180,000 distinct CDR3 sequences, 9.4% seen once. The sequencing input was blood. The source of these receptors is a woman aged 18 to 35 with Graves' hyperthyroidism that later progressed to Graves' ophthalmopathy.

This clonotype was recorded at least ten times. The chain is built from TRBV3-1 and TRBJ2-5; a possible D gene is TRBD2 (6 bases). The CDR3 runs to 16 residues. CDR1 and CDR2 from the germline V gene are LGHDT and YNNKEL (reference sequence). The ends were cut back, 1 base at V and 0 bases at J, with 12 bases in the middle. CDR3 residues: CASSQGIAEHQETQYF. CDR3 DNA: TGTGCCAGCAGCCAAGGTATAGCGGAACACCAAGAGACCCAGTACTTC.

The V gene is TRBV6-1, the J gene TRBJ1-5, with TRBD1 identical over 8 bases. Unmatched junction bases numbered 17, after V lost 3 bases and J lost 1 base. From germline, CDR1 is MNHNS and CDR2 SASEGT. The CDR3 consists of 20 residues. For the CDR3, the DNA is TGTGCCAGCAGTGAGCGGGGAGGAGGACAGGGTGGCCTGAGCAATCAGCCCCAGCATTTT. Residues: CASSERGGGQGGLSNQPQHF.

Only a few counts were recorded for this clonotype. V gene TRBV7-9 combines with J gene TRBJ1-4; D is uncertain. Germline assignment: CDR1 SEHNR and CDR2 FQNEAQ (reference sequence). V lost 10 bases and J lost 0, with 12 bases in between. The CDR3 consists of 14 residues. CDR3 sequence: CAIGRAATNEKLFF. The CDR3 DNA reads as TGTGCCATTGGGCGGGCAGCAACTAATGAAAAACTGTTTTTT.

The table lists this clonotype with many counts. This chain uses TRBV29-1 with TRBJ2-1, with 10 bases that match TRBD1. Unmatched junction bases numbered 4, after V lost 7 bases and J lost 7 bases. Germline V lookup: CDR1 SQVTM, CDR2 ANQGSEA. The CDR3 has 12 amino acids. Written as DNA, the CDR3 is TGCAGCGGGGGACAGGGGCAGAATGAGCAGTTCTTC. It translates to CSGGQGQNEQFF.

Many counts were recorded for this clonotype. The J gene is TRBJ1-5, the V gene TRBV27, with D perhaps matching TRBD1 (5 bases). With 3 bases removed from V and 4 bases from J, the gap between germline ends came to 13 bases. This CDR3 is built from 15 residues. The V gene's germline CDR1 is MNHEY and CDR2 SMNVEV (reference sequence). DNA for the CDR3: TGTGCCAGCAGTTTTGGAGGGGCCCTGAATCAGCCCCAGCATTTT. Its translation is CASSFGGALNQPQHF.

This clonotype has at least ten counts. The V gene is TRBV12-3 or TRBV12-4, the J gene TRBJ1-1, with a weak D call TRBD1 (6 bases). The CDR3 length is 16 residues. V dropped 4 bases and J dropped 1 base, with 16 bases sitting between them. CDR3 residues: CASSWGVGGENTEAFF. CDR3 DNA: TGTGCCAGCAGTTGGGGTGTGGGGGGCGAGAACACTGAAGCTTTCTTT.

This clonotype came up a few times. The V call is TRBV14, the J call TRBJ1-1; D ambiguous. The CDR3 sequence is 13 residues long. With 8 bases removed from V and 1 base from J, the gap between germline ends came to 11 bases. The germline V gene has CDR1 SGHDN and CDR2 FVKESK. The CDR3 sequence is CASGRLGNTEAFF. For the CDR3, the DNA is TGTGCCAGCGGTCGGTTGGGGAACACTGAAGCTTTCTTT.

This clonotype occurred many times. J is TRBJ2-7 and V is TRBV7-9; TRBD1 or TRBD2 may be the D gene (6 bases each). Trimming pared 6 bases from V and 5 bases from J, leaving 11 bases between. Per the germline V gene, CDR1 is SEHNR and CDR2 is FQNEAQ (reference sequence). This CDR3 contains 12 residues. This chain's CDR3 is CASRGGRDEQYF. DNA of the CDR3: TGTGCCAGCAGAGGGGGGCGCGACGAGCAGTACTTC.

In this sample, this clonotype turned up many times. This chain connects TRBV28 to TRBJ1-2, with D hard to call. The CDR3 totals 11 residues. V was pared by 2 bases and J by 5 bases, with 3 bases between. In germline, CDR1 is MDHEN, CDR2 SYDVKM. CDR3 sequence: CASSLKYGYTF. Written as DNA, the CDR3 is TGTGCCAGCAGTTTAAAGTATGGCTACACCTTC.

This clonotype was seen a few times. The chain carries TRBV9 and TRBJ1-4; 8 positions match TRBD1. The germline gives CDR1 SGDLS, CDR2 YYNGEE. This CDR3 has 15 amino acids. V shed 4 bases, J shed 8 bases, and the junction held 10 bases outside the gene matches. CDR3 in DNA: TGTGCCAGCAGCCCCCGACAGGGGTCGAAGGAAAAACTGTTTTTT. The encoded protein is CASSPRQGSKEKLFF. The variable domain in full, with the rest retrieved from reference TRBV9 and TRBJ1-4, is DSGVTQTPKHLITATGQRVTLRCSPRSGDLSVYWYQQSLDQGLQFLIQYYNGEERAKGNILERFSAQQFPDLHSELNLSSLELGDSALYFCASSPRQGSKEKLFFGSGTQLSVL.

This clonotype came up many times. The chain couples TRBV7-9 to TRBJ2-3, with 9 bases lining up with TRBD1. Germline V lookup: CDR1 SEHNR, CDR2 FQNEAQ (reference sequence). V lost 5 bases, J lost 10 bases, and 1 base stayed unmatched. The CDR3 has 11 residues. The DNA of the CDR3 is TGTGCCAGCAGCAACAGGGGGCCGCAGTATTTT. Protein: CASSNRGPQYF.

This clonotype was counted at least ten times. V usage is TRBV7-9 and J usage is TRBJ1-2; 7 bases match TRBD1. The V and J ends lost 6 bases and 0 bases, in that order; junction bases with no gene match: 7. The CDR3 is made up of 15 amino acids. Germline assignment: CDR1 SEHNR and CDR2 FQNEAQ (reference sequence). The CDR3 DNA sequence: TGTGCCAGCAGTACTACAGGGGCCTCTAACTATGGCTACACCTTC. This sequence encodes CASSTTGASNYGYTF.

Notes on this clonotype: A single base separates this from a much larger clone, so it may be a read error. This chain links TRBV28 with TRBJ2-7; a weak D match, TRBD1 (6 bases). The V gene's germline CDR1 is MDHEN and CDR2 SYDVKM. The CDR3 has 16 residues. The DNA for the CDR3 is TGTGCCAGCAGTCCTCGCCAGGGGTCCCGGGGCTACGAGCAGTGCTTC. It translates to CASSPRQGSRGYEQCF.

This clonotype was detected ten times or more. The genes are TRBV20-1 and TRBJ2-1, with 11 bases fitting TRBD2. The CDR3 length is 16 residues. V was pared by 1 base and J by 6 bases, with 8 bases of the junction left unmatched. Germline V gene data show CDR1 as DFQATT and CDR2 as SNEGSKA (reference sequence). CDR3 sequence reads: CSARAMTSGNSNEQFF. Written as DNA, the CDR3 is TGCAGTGCTAGAGCGATGACTAGCGGGAACTCCAATGAGCAGTTCTTC.

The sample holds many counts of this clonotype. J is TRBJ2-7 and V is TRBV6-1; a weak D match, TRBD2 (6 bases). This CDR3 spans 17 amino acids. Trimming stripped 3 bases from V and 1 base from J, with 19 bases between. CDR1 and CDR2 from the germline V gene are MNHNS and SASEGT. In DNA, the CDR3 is TGTGCCAGCAGTGATCATACCCAGCGGGCGCGGTCCTACGAGCAGTACTTC. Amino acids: CASSDHTQRARSYEQYF.

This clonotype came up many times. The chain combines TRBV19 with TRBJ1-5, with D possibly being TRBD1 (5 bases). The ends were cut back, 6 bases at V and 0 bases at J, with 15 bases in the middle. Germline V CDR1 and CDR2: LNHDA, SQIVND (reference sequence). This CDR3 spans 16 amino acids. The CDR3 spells CASRNRDANSNQPQHF. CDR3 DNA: TGTGCCAGTAGAAACCGGGACGCAAATAGCAATCAGCCCCAGCATTTT.

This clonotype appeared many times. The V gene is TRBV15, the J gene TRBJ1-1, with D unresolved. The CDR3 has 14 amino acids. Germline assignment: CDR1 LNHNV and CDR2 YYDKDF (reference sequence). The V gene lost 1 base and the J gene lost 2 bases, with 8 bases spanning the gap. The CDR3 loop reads CATSRVRLNTEAFF. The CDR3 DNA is TGTGCCACCAGCAGAGTGAGGCTAAACACTGAAGCTTTCTTT.

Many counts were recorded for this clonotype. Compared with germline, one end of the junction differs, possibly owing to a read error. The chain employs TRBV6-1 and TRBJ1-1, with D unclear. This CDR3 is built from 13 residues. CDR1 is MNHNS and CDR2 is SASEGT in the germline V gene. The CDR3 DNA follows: TGTGCAAGCAACGCCCCCGAGGGCACTGAAGCTTTCTTT. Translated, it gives CASNAPEGTEAFF.

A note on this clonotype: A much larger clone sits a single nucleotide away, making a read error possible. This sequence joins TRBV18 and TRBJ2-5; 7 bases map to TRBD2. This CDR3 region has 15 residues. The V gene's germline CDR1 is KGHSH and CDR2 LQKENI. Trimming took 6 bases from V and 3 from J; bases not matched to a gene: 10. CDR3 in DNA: TGTGCCAGCTCCCCTGTGGGGGGGGGAGAAGAGACCCAGTACTTC. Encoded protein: CASSPVGGGEETQYF.

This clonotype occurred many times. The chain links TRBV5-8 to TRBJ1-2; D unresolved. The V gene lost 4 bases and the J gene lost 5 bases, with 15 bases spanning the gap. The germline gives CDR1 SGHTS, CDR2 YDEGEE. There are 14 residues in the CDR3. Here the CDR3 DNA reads TGTGCCAGCAGCCCGGGCGCCCTAGGGTATGGCTACACCTTC. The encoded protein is CASSPGALGYGYTF.

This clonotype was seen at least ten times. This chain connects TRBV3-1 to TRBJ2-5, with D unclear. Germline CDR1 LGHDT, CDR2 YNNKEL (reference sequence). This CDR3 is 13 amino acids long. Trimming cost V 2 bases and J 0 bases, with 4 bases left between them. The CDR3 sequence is CASSQKYQETQYF. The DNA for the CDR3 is TGTGCCAGCAGCCAAAAGTACCAAGAGACCCAGTACTTC.

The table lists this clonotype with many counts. CDR3 in amino acids: CATRGTSGAYEQYF. The CDR3 nucleotides read TGTGCCACCCGGGGGACTAGCGGGGCCTACGAGCAGTACTTC. The chain employs TRBV12-3 or TRBV12-4 and TRBJ2-7, with 13 bases that match TRBD2. The CDR3 extends over 14 amino acids. Trimming cost V 10 bases and J 2 bases; bases outside gene matches: 5.

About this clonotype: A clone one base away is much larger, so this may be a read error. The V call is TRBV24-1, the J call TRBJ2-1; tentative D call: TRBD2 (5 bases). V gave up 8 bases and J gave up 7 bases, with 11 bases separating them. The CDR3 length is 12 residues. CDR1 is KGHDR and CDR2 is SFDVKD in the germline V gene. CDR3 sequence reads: CATKSGANEQFF. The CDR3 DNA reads TGTGCCACCAAGAGCGGTGCAAATGAGCAGTTCTTC.